Described below is a single T cell receptor (beta chain) sequence and its context. The use of a sample-barcoded 5' primer and a J-beta primer mix characterized a second PCR of roughly 6 to 11 cycles. Each cDNA molecule, via a template-switch adaptor with 12 random nucleotides, was tagged. TCRdb passed the 5' RACE reads through MiXCR, listing each CDR3 protein once. Of approximately 350,000 distinct CDR3 sequences in the sample, about half are singletons; the top ten hold roughly 51%. The source of the sample is a study of blood T cells in healthy people across ages. Overall study: For every two T cells, template switching captured about one barcoded beta molecule.

This TCR was sampled from a man between 60 and 75 years old in good health. The sample comprised blood.

Here the CDR3 reads CASSPGLGTEAFF. In DNA, the CDR3 is TGTGCCAGCAGCCCGGGCCTTGGCACTGAAGCTTTCTTT. V is TRBV6-6 and J is TRBJ1-1; D remains unclear. Germline lookup yields CDR1 MNHNY and CDR2 SVGAGI (reference sequence). The CDR3 length is 13 residues. Trimming removed 6 bases from V and 4 bases from J, with 12 bases in between.